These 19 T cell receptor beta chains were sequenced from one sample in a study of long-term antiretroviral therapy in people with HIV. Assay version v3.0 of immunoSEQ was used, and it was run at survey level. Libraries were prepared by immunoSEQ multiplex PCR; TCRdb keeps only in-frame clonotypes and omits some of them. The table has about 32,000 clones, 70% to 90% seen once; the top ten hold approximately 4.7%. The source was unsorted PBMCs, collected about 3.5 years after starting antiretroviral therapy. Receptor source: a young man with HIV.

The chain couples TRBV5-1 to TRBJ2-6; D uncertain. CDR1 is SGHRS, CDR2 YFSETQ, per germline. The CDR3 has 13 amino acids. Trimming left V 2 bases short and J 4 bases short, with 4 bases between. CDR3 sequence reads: CASSLPGANVLTF. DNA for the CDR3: TGCGCCAGCAGCTTACCCGGGGCCAACGTCCTGACTTTC.

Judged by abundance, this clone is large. For the CDR3, the DNA is TGTGCCACCAGCGCGGACAGGGGATACGAGACCCAGTACTTC. Amino acids: CATSADRGYETQYF. This chain joins TRBV15 and TRBJ2-5, with 9 bases lining up with TRBD1. Germline V CDR1 and CDR2: LNHNV, YYDKDF (reference sequence). The CDR3 sequence is 14 residues long. The V and J ends lost 5 bases and 5 bases, in that order; junction bases with no gene match: 6.

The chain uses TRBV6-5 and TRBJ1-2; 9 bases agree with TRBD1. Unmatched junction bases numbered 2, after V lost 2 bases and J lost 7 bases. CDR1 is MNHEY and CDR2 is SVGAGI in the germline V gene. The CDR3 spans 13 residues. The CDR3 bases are TGTGCCAGCAGTTACGACAGGGGGGGTGGCTACACCTTC. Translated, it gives CASSYDRGGGYTF.

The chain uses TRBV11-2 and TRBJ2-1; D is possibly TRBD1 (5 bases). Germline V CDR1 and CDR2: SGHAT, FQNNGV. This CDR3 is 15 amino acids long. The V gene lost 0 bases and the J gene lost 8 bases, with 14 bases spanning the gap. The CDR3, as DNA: TGTGCCAGCAGCTTAGATAAGGGGCGAGTCGATGAGCAGTTCTTC. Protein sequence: CASSLDKGRVDEQFF.

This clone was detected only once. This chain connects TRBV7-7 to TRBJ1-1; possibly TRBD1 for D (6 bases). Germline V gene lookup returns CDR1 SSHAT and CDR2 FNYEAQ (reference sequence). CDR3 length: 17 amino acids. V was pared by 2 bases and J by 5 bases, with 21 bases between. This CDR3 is CASSLNFPGQWTTEAFF. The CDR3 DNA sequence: TGTGCCAGCAGCTTAAATTTTCCTGGACAGTGGACGACTGAAGCTTTCTTT.

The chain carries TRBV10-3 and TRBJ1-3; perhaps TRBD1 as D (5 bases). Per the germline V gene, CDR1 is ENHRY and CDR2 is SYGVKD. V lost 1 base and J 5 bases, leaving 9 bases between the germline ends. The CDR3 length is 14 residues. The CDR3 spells CAISEFYRRNTIYF. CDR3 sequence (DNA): TGTGCCATCAGTGAGTTCTACAGGAGAAACACCATATATTTT.

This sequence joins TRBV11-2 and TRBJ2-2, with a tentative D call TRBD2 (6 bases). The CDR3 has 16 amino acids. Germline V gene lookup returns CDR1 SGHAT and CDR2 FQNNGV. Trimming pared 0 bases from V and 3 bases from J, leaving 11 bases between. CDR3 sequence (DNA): TGTGCCAGCAGCTTAGATCAAGGCGGGGACACCGGGGAGCTGTTTTTT. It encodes CASSLDQGGDTGELFF.

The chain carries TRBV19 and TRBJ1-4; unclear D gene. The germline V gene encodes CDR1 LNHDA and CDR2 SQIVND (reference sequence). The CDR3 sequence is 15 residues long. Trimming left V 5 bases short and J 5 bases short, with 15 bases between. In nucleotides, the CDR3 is TGTGCCAGTAGTTCCCTGACCGCCTTAAATGAAAAACTGTTTTTT. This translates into CASSSLTALNEKLFF.

The CDR3 spells CASSYSGGSADTQYF. CDR3 in DNA: TGTGCCAGCAGTTACTCGGGGGGGAGCGCAGATACGCAGTATTTT. The V and J genes are TRBV6-5 and TRBJ2-3; TRBD2 matches 7 bases. CDR1 MNHEY and CDR2 SVGAGI come from the germline V gene. This CDR3 is built from 15 residues. V lost 0 bases to trimming and J lost 4 bases; unmatched junction nucleotides: 4.

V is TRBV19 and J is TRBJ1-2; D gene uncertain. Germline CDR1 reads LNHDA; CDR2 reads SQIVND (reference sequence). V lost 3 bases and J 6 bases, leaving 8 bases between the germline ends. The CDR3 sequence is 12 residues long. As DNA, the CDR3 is TGTGCCAGTAGTATCTCGGGGAATGGCTACACCTTC. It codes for CASSISGNGYTF. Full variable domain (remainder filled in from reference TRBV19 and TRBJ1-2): DGGITQSPKYLFRKEGQNVTLSCEQNLNHDAMYWYRQDPGQGLRLIYYSQIVNDFQKGDIAEGYSVSREKKESFPLTVTSAQKNPTAFYLCASSISGNGYTFGSGTRLTVV.

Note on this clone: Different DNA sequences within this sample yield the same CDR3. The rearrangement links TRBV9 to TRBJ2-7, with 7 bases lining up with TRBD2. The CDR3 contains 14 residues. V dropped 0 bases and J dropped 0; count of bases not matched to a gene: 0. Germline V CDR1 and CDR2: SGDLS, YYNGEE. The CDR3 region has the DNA TGTGCCAGCAGCGTAGCTAGCGGCTCCTACGAGCAGTACTTC. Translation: CASSVASGSYEQYF.

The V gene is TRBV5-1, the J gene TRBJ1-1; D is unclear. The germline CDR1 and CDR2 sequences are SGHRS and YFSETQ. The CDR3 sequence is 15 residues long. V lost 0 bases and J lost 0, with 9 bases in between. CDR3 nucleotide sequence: TGCGCCAGCAGCTTGGGACCCGGAGTGAACACTGAAGCTTTCTTT. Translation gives CASSLGPGVNTEAFF. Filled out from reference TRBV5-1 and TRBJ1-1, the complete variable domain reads KAGVTQTPRYLIKTRGQQVTLSCSPISGHRSVSWYQQTPGQGLQFLFEYFSETQRNKGNFPGRFSGRQFSNSRSEMNVSTLELGDSALYLCASSLGPGVNTEAFFGQGTRLTVV.

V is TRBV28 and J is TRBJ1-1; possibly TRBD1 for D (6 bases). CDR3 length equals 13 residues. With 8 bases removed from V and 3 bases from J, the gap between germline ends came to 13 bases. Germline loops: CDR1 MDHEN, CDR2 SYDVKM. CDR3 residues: CASVPGGHTEAFF. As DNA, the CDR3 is TGTGCCAGCGTCCCGGGGGGCCACACTGAAGCTTTCTTT.

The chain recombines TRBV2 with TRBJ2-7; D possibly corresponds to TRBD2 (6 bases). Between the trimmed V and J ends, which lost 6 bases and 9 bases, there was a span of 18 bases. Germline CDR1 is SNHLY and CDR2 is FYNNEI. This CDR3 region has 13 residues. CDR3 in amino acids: CASRDRPSEGQYF. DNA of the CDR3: TGTGCCAGCAGAGATCGGCCATCGGAGGGGCAGTACTTC.

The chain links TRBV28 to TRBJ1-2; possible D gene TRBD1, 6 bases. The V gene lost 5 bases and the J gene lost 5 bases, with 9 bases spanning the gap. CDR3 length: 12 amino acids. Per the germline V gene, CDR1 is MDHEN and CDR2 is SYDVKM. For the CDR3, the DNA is TGTGCCAGCAGTCACAGGGAGTATGGCTACACCTTC. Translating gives CASSHREYGYTF.

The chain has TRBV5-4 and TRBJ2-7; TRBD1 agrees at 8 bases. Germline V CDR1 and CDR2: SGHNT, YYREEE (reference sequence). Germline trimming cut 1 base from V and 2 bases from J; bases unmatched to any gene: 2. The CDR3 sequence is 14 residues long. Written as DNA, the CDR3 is TGTGCCAGCAGCTTGACAGGGGGAACCTACGAGCAGTACTTC. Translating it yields CASSLTGGTYEQYF. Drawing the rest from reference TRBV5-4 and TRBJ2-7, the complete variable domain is ETGVTQSPTHLIKTRGQQVTLRCSSQSGHNTVSWYQQALGQGPQFIFQYYREEENGRGNFPPRFSGLQFPNYSSELNVNALELDDSALYLCASSLTGGTYEQYFGPGTRLTVT.

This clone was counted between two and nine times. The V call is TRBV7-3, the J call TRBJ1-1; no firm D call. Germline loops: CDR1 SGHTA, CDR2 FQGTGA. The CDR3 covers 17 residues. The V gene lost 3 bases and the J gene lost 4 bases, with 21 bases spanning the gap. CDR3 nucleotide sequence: TGTGCCAGCAGCTTCTATCGGACCCCCGGGCGCGGCACTGAAGCTTTCTTT. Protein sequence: CASSFYRTPGRGTEAFF.

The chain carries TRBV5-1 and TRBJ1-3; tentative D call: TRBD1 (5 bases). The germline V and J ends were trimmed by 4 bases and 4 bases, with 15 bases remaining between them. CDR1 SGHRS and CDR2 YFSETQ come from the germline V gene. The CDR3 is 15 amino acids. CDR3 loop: CASSLNGAKGNTIYF. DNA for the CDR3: TGCGCCAGCAGCCTTAATGGGGCGAAGGGAAACACCATATATTTT.

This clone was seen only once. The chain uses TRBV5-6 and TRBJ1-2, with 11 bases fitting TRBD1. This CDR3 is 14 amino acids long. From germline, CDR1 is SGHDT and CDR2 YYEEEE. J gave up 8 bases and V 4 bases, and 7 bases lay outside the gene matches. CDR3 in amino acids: CASSPGQGARGYTF. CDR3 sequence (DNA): TGTGCCAGCAGCCCCGGACAGGGGGCGAGGGGCTACACCTTC.